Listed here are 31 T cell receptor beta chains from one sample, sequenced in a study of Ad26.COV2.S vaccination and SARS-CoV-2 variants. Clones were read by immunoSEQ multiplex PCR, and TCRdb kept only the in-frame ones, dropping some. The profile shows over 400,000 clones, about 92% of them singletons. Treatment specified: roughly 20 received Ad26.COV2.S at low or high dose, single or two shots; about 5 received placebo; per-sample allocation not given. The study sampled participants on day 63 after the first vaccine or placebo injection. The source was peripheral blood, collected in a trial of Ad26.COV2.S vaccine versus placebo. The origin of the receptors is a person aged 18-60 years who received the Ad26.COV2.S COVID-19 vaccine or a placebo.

The CDR3 bases are TGCGCCAGCAGTGAGTCGACAGGGATTCTTGCCTACGAGCAGTACTTC. Its protein product is CASSESTGILAYEQYF. V gene TRBV10-1 combines with J gene TRBJ2-7, with TRBD1 matching over 7 bases. Per the germline V gene, CDR1 is WNHNN and CDR2 is SYGVQD (reference sequence). This CDR3 spans 16 amino acids. The V segment lost 0 bases and the J segment 2 bases; nucleotides outside the gene matches: 7.

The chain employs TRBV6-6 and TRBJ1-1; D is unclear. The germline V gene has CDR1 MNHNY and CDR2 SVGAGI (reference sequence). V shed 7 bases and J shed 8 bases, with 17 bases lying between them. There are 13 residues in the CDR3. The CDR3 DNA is TGTGCCAGCACCTTAGGGCATGGGGAGGAAGCTTTCTTT. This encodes CASTLGHGEEAFF.

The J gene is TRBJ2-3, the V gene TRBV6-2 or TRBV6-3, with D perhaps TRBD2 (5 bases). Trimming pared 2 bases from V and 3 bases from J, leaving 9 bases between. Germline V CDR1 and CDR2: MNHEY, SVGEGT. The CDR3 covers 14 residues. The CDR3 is CASSYEGRTDTQYF. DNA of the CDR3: TGTGCCAGCAGTTACGAGGGCAGAACAGATACGCAGTATTTT.

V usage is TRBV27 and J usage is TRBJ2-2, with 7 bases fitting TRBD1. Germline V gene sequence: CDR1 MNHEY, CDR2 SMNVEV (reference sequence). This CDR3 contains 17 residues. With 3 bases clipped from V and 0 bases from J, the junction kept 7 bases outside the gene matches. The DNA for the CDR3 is TGTGCCAGCAGTTTCCTAGGGGGCAAAACGAACACCGGGGAGCTGTTTTTT. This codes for CASSFLGGKTNTGELFF.

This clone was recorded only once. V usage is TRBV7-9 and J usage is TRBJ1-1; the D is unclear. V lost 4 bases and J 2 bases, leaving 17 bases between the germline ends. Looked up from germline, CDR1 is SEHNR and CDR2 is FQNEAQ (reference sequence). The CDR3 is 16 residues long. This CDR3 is CASSSPGRPTNTEAFF. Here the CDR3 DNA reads TGTGCCAGCAGCTCCCCGGGTCGACCGACCAACACTGAAGCTTTCTTT.

The CDR3 sequence is CAWNQMSSYNSPLHF. Written as DNA, the CDR3 is TGTGCCTGGAACCAGATGAGCTCCTATAATTCACCCCTCCACTTT. The chain recombines TRBV30 with TRBJ1-6; D gene uncertain. Per the germline V gene, CDR1 is GTSNPN and CDR2 is SVGIG (reference sequence). This CDR3 spans 15 amino acids. The V end lost 4 bases, the J end lost 0 bases, and 10 bases lay between the germline ends.

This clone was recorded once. CDR3 amino acids: CASSYSQGGQTDTQYF. DNA for the CDR3: TGTGCCAGCAGTTACTCGCAGGGGGGGCAGACAGATACGCAGTATTTT. The J gene is TRBJ2-3, the V gene TRBV6-5, with D perhaps given as TRBD1 or TRBD2 (7 bases each). Trimming pared 0 bases from V and 3 bases from J, leaving 13 bases between. The CDR3 is 16 amino acids. CDR1 is MNHEY and CDR2 is SVGAGI in the germline V gene.

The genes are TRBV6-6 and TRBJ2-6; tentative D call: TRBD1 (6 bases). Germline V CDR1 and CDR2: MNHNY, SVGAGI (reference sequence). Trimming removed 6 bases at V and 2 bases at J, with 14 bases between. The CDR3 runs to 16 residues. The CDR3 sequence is CASSPFTGTGANVLTF. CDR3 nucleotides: TGTGCCAGCAGCCCCTTCACAGGGACTGGGGCCAACGTCCTGACTTTC.

The DNA for the CDR3 is TGTGCCAGCAGCTTAAACCCGCCCGGCACAGATACGCAGTATTTT. Protein: CASSLNPPGTDTQYF. This chain joins TRBV7-2 and TRBJ2-3, with D hard to call. The V gene's germline CDR1 is SGHTA and CDR2 FQGNSA. V lost 2 bases, J lost 1 base, and 10 bases lay in between. This CDR3 spans 15 amino acids.

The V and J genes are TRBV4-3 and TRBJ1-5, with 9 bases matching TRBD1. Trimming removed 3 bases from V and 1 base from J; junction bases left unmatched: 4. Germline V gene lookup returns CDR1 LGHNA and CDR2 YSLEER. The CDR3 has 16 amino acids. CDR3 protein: CASSQDRGISNQPQHF. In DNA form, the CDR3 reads TGCGCCAGCAGCCAGGACAGGGGAATCAGCAATCAGCCCCAGCATTTT.

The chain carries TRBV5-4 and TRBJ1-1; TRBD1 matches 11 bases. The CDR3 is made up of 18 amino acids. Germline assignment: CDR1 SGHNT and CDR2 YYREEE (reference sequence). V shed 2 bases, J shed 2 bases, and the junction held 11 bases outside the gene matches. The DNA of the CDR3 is TGTGCCAGCAGCTTACCAGGACAGGGGGCGCGTACTAACACTGAAGCTTTCTTT. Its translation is CASSLPGQGARTNTEAFF.

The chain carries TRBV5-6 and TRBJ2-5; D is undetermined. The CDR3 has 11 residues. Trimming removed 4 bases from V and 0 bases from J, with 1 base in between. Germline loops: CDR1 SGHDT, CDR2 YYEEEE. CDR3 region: CASSHQETQYF. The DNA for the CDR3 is TGTGCCAGCAGCCACCAAGAGACCCAGTACTTC. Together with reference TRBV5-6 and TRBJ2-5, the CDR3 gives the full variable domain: DAGVTQSPTHLIKTRGQQVTLRCSPKSGHDTVSWYQQALGQGPQFIFQYYEEEERQRGNFPDRFSGHQFPNYSSELNVNALLLGDSALYLCASSHQETQYFGPGTRLLVL.

DNA of the CDR3: TGTGCCCGATACCCATTATGGGTCTCTGGGGCCAACGTCCTGACTTTC. Translated: CARYPLWVSGANVLTF. The gene calls are TRBV7-4 and TRBJ2-6; D uncertain. V lost 11 bases and J 0 bases, leaving 17 bases between the germline ends. CDR1 and CDR2 from the germline V gene are SGHVT and SQSDAQ. This CDR3 has 16 residues.

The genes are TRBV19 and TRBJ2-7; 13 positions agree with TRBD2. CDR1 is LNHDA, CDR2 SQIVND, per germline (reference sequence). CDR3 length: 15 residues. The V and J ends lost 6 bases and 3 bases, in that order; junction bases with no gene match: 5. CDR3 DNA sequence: TGTGCCAGTAGACCGACTAGCGGGGGGCGCTACGAGCAGTACTTC. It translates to CASRPTSGGRYEQYF. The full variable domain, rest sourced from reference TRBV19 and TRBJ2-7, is DGGITQSPKYLFRKEGQNVTLSCEQNLNHDAMYWYRQDPGQGLRLIYYSQIVNDFQKGDIAEGYSVSREKKESFPLTVTSAQKNPTAFYLCASRPTSGGRYEQYFGPGTRLTVT.

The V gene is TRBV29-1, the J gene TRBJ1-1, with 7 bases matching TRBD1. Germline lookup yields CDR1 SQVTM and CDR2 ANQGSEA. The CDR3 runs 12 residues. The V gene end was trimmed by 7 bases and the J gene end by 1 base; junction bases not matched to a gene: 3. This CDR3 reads CSAHRGNTEAFF. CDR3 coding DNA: TGCAGCGCTCACAGGGGGAACACTGAAGCTTTCTTT.

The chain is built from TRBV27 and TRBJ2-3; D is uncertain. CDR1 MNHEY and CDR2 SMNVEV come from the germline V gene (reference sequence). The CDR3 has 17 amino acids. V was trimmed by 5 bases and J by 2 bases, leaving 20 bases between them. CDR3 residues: CASSKGPQWGSTDTQYF. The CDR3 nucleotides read TGTGCCAGCAGTAAAGGGCCTCAATGGGGATCCACAGATACGCAGTATTTT.

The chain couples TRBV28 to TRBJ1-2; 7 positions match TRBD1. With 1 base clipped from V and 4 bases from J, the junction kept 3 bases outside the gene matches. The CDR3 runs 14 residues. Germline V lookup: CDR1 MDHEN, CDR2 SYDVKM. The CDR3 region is CASSLSAGGYGYTF. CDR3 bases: TGTGCCAGCAGTTTATCGGCAGGGGGCTATGGCTACACCTTC.

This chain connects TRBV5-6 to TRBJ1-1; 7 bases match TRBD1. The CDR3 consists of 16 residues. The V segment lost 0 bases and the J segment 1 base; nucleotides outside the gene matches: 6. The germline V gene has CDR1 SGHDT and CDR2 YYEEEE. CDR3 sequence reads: CASSLDGRGRNTEAFF. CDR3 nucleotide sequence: TGTGCCAGCAGCTTGGATGGGAGGGGGCGGAACACTGAAGCTTTCTTT.

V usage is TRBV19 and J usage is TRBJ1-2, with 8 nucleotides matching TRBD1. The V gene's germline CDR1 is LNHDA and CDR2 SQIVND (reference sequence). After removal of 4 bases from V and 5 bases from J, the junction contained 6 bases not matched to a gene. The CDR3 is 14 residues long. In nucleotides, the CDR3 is TGTGCCAGTAGTAGACAGGGGCTGTTGTATGGCTACACCTTC. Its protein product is CASSRQGLLYGYTF.

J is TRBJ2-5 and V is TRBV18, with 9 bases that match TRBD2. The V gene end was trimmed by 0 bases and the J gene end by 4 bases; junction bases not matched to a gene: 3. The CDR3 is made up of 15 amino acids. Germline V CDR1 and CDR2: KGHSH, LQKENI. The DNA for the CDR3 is TGTGCCAGCTCACCACCTTCAGCGGGGGGAGAGACCCAGTACTTC. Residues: CASSPPSAGGETQYF.

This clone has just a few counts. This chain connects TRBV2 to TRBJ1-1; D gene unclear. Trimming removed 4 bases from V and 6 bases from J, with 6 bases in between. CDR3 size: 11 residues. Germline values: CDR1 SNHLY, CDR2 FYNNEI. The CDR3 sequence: CASSGYAEAFF. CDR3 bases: TGTGCCAGCAGTGGGTACGCTGAAGCTTTCTTT.

CDR3 sequence: CASSLAVTAGANVLTF. In nucleotides, the CDR3 is TGTGCCAGCAGCTTAGCGGTAACCGCTGGGGCCAACGTCCTGACTTTC. J is TRBJ2-6 and V is TRBV7-6; D is undetermined. The CDR3 runs 16 residues. Trimming took off 0 bases at V and 2 bases at J, with 8 bases between the two ends. Germline V lookup: CDR1 SGHVS, CDR2 FNYEAQ.

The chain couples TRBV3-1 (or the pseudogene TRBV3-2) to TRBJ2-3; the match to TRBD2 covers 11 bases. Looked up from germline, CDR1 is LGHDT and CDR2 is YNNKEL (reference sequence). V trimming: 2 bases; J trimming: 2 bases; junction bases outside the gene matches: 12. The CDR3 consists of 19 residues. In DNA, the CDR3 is TGTGCCAGCAGCCAATTCGCGATAGTACTAGCGGGGGACACAGATACGCAGTATTTT. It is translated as CASSQFAIVLAGDTDTQYF.

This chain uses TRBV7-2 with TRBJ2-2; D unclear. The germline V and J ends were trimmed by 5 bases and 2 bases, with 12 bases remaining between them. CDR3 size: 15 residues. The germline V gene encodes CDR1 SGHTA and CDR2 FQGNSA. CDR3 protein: CASSTYTINTGELFF. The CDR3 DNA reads TGTGCCAGCAGCACATACACGATAAACACCGGGGAGCTGTTTTTT.

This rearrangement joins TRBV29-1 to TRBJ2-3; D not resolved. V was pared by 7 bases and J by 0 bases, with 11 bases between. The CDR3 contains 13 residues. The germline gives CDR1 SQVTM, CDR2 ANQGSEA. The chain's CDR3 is CSETKASTDTQYF. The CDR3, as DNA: TGCAGCGAGACAAAGGCTAGCACAGATACGCAGTATTTT.

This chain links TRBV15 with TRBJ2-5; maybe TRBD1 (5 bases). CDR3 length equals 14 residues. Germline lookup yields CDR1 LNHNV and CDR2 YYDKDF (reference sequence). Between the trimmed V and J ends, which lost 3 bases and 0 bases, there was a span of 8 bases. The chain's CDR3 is CATSRGQYQETQYF. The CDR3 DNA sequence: TGTGCCACCAGCAGGGGGCAGTACCAAGAGACCCAGTACTTC.

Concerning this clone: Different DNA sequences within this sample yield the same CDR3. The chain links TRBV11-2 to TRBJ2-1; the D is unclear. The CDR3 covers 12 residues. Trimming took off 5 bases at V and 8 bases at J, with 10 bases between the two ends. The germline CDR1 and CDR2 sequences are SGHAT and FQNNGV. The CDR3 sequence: CASSLLGDEQFF. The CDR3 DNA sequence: TGTGCCAGCAGCCTGTTGGGCGATGAGCAGTTCTTC.

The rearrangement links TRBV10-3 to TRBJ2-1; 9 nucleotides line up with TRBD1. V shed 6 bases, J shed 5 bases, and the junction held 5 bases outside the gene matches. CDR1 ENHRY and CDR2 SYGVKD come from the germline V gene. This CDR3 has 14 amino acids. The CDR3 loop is CAIRDGTGNNEQFF. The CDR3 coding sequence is TGTGCCATCAGGGATGGGACAGGGAACAATGAGCAGTTCTTC.

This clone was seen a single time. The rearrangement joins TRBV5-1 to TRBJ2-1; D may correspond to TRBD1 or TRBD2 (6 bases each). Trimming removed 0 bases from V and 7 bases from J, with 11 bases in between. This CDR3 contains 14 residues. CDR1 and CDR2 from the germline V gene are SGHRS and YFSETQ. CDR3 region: CASSLVGGANEQFF. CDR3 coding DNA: TGCGCCAGCAGCTTGGTGGGGGGCGCGAATGAGCAGTTCTTC.

The CDR3 DNA sequence: TGTGCCAGCAGTGAATGGTTCCCCCGCTCCTACAATGAGCAGTTCTTC. It yields the protein CASSEWFPRSYNEQFF. The chain couples TRBV2 to TRBJ2-1; no clear D gene. The germline gives CDR1 SNHLY, CDR2 FYNNEI. This CDR3 comprises 16 residues. Trimming took off 2 bases at V and 0 bases at J, with 11 bases between the two ends.

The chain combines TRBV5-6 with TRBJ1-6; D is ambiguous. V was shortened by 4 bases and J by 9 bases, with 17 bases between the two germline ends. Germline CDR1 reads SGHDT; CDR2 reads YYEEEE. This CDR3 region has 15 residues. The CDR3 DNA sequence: TGTGCCAGCAGCCTGGGTCAGGTTTCTCTTTCACCCCTCCACTTT. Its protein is CASSLGQVSLSPLHF.